This paragraph covers one T cell receptor (beta chain) sequence. Assignment of participants to cohorts was predicated upon participant-reported clinical history. The data originate from a study of blood T cell repertoires in COVID-19. Study as a whole: Some COVID-19 samples were acute and others convalescent; all came from the United States, Italy and Spain.

Generated by immunoSEQ multiplex PCR, the TCRdb table keeps only in-frame clones and is missing some. The data show approximately 170,000 clones, around 89% seen once. V lost 5 bases and J lost 3, with 15 bases in between. This CDR3 contains 15 residues. The V gene's germline CDR1 is SEHNR and CDR2 FQNEAQ (reference sequence). The sequenced material came from PBMCs or T cells enriched from blood (not recorded which). The clonotype was recovered from a woman under 30 who had recovered from COVID-19. The chain is built from TRBV7-9 and TRBJ2-3, with D uncertain. CDR3 bases: TGTGCCAGCAGCCCGGCACGGCGGAAAACAGATACGCAGTATTTT. It specifies CASSPARRKTDTQYF.